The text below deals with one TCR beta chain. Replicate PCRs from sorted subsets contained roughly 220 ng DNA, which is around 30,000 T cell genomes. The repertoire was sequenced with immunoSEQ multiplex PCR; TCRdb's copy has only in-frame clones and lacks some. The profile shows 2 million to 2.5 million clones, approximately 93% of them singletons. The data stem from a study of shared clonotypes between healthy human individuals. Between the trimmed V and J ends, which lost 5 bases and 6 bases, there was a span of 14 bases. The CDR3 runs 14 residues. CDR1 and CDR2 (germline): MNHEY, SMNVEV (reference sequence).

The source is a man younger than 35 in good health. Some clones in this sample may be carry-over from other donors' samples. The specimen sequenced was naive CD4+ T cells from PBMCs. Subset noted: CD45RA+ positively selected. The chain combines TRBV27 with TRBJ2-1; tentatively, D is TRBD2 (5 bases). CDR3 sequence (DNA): TGTGCCAGCAGTCTACCCGGACTGTTCAATGAGCAGTTCTTC. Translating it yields CASSLPGLFNEQFF.